A single sample gave rise to the 4 T cell receptor beta chains below, sequenced in a study of control samples from healthy donors and cancer patients. TCRdb's table, derived via immunoSEQ multiplex PCR, lists solely in-frame clones and lacks some. This sample carries more than 25,000 clones, approximately 94% of them seen once, and the ten largest clones take under 8%. Sequences were obtained from blood. The receptors here all came from a man between 60 and 70 years old in good health.

This chain joins TRBV19 and TRBJ1-6, with D hard to call. From germline, CDR1 is LNHDA and CDR2 SQIVND (reference sequence). Trimming pared 4 bases from V and 7 bases from J, leaving 8 bases between. CDR3 length equals 13 residues. The DNA of the CDR3 is TGTGCCAGTAGTAGCTTGGAGAATTCACCCCTCCACTTT. It specifies CASSSLENSPLHF. The entire variable domain, with the rest obtained from reference TRBV19 and TRBJ1-6, is as follows: DGGITQSPKYLFRKEGQNVTLSCEQNLNHDAMYWYRQDPGQGLRLIYYSQIVNDFQKGDIAEGYSVSREKKESFPLTVTSAQKNPTAFYLCASSSLENSPLHFGNGTRLTVT.

The V call is TRBV18, the J call TRBJ2-1; D gene uncertain. CDR1 and CDR2 (germline): KGHSH, LQKENI. The CDR3 runs to 14 residues. The V end was cut by 0 bases, the J end by 0 bases, with 3 bases between. CDR3 residues: CASSPPSSYNEQFF. The CDR3 DNA reads as TGTGCCAGCTCACCACCCAGCTCCTACAATGAGCAGTTCTTC.

The gene calls are TRBV7-8 and TRBJ2-7, with D uncertain. Germline V gene sequence: CDR1 SGHVS, CDR2 FQNEAQ. The CDR3 loop spans 11 amino acids. V was shortened by 7 bases and J by 6 bases, with 10 bases between the two germline ends. DNA for the CDR3: TGTGCCAGCACCTTGGGTTTCGAGCAGTACTTC. This sequence encodes CASTLGFEQYF.

The V and J genes are TRBV5-6 and TRBJ2-3, with 9 bases that match TRBD1. Trimming took 2 bases from V and 4 from J; bases not matched to a gene: 8. Per germline, CDR1 SGHDT and CDR2 YYEEEE. CDR3 length equals 16 residues. The CDR3 nucleotides read TGTGCCAGCAGCTTTGCGAAAACAGGGGGCCCAGATACGCAGTATTTT. Translated: CASSFAKTGGPDTQYF.